Included here is one T cell receptor beta chain sequence, with context. This table comes from immunoSEQ multiplex PCR, and its TCRdb copy is limited to in-frame clones, with some not included. The sample contains about 14,000 clones, 70% to 90% of which appear only once. The ends lost 6 bases at V and 3 bases at J; junction bases unmatched: 8. The length of the CDR3 is 15 residues. Germline values: CDR1 MNHEY, CDR2 SMNVEV (reference sequence). These data are taken from a study of PD-L1 blockade in urothelial cancer. Study-wide context: The year 2014 saw patients start atezolizumab, 1,200 mg intravenously every 3 weeks. T cells were recovered from blood samples at a median of around 150,000.

The sample in question was PBMCs, obtained around atezolizumab (anti-PD-L1) treatment. The source of this sequence is a man aged 70-80 years with urothelial cancer. The rearrangement links TRBV27 to TRBJ1-3, with 7 positions matching TRBD1. The CDR3 protein is CASSPQGVSGNTIYF. CDR3 coding DNA: TGTGCCAGCAGCCCCCAGGGGGTTAGTGGAAACACCATATATTTT.